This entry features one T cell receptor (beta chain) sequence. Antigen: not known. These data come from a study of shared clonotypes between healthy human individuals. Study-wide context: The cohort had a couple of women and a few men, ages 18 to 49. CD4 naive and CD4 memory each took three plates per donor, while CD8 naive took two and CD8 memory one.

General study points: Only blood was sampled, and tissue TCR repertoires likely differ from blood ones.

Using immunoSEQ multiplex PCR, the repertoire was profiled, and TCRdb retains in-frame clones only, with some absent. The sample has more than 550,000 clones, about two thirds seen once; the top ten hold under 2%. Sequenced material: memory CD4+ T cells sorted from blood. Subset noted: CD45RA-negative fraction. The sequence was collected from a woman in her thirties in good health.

The CDR3 sequence: CAWDDQGPETFF. DNA for the CDR3: TGTGCCTGGGACGACCAGGGTCCCGAAACTTTCTTT. The chain joins TRBV30 to TRBJ1-1; the D gene is possibly TRBD1 (5 bases). The CDR3 contains 12 residues. Germline V lookup: CDR1 GTSNPN, CDR2 SVGIG (reference sequence). The V end lost 5 bases, the J end lost 12 bases, and 19 bases lay between the germline ends.